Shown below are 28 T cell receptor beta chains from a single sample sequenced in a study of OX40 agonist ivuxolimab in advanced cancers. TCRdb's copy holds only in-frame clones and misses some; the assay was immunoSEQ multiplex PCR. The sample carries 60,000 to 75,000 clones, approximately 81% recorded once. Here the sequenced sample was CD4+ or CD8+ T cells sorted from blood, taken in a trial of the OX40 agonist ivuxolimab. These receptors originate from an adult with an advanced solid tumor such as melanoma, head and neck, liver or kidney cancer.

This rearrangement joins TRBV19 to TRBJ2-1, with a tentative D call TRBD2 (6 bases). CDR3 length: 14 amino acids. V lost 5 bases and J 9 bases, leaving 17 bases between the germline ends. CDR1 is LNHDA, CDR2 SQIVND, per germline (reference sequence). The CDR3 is CASSQGRGRGEQFF. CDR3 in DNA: TGTGCCAGTAGTCAAGGGCGGGGACGGGGTGAGCAGTTCTTC.

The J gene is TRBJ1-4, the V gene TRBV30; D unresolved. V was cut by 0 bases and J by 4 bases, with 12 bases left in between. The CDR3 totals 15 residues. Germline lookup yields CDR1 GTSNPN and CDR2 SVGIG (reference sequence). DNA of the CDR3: TGTGCCTGGAGTGTACACCTAAGTAATAATGAAAAACTGTTTTTT. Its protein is CAWSVHLSNNEKLFF.

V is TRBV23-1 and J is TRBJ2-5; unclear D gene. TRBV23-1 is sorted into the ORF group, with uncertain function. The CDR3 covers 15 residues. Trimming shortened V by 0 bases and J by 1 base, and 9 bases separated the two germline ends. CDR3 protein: CASSQSAFFQETQYF. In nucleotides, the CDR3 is TGCGCCAGCAGTCAATCTGCCTTTTTCCAAGAGACCCAGTACTTC.

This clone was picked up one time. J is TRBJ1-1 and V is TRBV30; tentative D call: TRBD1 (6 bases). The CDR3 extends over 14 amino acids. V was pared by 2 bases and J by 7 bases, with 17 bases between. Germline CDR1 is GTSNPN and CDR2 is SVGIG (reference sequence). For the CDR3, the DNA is TGTGCCTGGAGTACAAAGGGGGGGCAGAGTGAAGCTTTCTTT. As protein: CAWSTKGGQSEAFF. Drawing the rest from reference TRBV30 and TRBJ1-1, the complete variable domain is SQTIHQWPATLVQPVGSPLSLECTVEGTSNPNLYWYRQAAGRGLQLLFYSVGIGQISSEVPQNLSASRPQDRQFILSSKKLLLSDSGFYLCAWSTKGGQSEAFFGQGTRLTVV.

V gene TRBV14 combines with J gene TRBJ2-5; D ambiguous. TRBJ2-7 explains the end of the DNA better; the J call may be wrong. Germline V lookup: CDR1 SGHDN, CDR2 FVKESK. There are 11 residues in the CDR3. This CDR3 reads CASSQGYEQYF. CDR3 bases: TGTGCCAGCAGCCAAGGTTACGAGCAGTACTTC.

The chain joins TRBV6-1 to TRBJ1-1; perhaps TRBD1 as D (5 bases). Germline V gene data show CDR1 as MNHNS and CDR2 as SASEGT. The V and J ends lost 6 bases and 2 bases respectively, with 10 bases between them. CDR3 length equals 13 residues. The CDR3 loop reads CASRNDRNTEAFF. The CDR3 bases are TGTGCCAGCAGGAATGACAGAAACACTGAAGCTTTCTTT.

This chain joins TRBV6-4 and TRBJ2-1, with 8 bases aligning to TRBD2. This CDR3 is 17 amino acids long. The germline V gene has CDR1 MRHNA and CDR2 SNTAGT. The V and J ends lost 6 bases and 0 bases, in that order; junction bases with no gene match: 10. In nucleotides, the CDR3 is TGTGCCAGCAGGATAGACGGGGGGGCCAGCTCCTACAATGAGCAGTTCTTC. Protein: CASRIDGGASSYNEQFF.

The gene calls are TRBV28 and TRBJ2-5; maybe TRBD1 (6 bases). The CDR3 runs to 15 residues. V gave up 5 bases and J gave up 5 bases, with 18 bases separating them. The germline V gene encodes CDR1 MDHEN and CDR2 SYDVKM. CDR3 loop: CASSEDYIQGETQYF. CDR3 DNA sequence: TGTGCCAGCAGTGAAGATTACATCCAGGGGGAGACCCAGTACTTC.

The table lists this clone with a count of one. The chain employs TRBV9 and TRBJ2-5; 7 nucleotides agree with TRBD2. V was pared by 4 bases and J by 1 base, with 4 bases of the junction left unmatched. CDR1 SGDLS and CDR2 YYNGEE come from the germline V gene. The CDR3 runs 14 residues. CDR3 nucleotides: TGTGCCAGCAGCTTTGGGGGGGTCCAAGAGACCCAGTACTTC. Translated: CASSFGGVQETQYF.

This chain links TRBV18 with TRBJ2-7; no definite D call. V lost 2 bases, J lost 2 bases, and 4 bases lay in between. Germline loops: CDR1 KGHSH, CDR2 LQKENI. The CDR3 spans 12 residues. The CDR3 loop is CASSPGTYEQYF. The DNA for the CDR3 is TGTGCCAGCTCACCAGGAACCTACGAGCAGTACTTC.

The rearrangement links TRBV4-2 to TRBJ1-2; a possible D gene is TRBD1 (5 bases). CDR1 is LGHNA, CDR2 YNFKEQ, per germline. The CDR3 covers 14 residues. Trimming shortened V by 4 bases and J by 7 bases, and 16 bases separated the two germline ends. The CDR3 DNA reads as TGTGCCAGCAGCCTAAACTTAGGAGGGACTGGCTACACCTTC. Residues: CASSLNLGGTGYTF.

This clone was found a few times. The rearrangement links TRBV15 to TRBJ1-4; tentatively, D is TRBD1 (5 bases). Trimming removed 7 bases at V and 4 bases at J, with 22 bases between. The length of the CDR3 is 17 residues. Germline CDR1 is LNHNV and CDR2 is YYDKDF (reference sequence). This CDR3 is CATTGWRGEGDNEKLFF. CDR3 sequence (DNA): TGTGCCACCACGGGGTGGCGAGGAGAAGGGGATAATGAAAAACTGTTTTTT.

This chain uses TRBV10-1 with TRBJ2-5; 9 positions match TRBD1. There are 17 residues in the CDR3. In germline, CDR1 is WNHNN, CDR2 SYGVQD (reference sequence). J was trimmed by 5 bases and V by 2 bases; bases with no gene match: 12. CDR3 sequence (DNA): TGCGCCAGCAGTGAGAGACCTGGACAGGGGCCAGGGGAGACCCAGTACTTC. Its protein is CASSERPGQGPGETQYF.

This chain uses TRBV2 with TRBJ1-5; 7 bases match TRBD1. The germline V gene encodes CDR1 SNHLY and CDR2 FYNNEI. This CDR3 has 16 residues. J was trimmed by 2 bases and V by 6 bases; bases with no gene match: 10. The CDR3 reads CASSPIDRVGNQPQHF. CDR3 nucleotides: TGTGCCAGCAGCCCGATTGACAGGGTTGGCAATCAGCCCCAGCATTTT.

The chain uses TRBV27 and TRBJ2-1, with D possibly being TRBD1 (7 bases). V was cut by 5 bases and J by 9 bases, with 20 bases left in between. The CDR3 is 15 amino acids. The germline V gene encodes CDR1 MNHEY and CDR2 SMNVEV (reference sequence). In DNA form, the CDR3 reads TGTGCCAGCAGTCGGGAACCAGGGGGGCAGGTTGAGCAGTTCTTC. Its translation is CASSREPGGQVEQFF.

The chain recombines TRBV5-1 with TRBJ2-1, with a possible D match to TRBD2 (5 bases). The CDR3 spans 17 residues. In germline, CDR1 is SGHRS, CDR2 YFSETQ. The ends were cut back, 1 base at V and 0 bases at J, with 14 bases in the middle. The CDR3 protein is CASSLREPRGSYNEQFF. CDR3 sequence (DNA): TGCGCCAGCAGCTTGAGAGAACCCCGGGGCTCCTACAATGAGCAGTTCTTC.

In DNA, the CDR3 is TGTGCCAGCAGCCTGTTGCAGGCGGGGGGGACCGGGGAGCTGTTTTTT. It codes for CASSLLQAGGTGELFF. The chain recombines TRBV28 with TRBJ2-2; 9 bases line up with TRBD2. Losses at the gene ends were 6 bases for V and 5 bases for J; bases not matched to a gene: 10. There are 16 residues in the CDR3. CDR1 and CDR2 from the germline V gene are MDHEN and SYDVKM. Full variable domain (outside the CDR3, taken from reference TRBV28 and TRBJ2-2): DVKVTQSSRYLVKRTGEKVFLECVQDMDHENMFWYRQDPGLGLRLIYFSYDVKMKEKGDIPEGYSVSREKKERFSLILESASTNQTSMYLCASSLLQAGGTGELFFGEGSRLTVL.

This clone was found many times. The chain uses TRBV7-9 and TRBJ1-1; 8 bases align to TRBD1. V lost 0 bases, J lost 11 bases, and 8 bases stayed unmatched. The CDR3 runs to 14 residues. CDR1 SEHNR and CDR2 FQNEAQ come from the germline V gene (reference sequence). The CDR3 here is CASSLAGQGSKAFF. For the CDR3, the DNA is TGTGCCAGCAGCTTAGCCGGACAGGGTTCGAAGGCTTTCTTT.

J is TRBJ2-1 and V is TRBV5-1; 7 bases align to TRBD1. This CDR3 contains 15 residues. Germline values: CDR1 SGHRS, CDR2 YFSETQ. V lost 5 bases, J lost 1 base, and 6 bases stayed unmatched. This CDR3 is CASRGQSLSYNEQFF. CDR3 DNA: TGCGCCAGCAGGGGACAGAGCTTATCCTACAATGAGCAGTTCTTC.

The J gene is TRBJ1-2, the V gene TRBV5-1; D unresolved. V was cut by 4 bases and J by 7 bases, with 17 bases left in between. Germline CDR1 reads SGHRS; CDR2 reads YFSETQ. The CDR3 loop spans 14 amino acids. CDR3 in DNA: TGCGCCAGCAGCCCCAATGGGGAGGCCAGTGGCTACACCTTC. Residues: CASSPNGEASGYTF.

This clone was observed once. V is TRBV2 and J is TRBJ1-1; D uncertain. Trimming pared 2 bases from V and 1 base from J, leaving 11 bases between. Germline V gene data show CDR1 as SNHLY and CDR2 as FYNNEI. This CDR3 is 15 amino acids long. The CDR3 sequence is CASSELLLRNTEAFF. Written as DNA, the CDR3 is TGTGCCAGCAGTGAACTGTTACTCAGGAACACTGAAGCTTTCTTT.

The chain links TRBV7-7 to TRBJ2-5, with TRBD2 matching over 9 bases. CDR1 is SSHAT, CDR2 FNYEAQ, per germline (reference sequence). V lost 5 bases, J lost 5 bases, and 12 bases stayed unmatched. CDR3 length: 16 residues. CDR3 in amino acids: CASSGRRGGQKETQYF. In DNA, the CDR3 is TGTGCCAGCAGCGGGAGGCGGGGGGGCCAAAAGGAGACCCAGTACTTC.

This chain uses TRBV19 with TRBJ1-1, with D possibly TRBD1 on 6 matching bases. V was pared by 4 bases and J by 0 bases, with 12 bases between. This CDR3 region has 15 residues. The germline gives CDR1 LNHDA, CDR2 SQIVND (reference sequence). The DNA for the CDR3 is TGTGCCAGTAGTACCCGACAGGCCCTGAACACTGAAGCTTTCTTT. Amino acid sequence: CASSTRQALNTEAFF.

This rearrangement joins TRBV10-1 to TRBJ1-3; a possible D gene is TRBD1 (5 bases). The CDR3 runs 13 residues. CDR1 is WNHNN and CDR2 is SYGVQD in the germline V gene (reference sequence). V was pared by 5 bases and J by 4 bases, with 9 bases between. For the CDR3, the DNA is TGCGCCAGCAGTCGACCAGGGGGAAACACCATATATTTT. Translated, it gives CASSRPGGNTIYF.

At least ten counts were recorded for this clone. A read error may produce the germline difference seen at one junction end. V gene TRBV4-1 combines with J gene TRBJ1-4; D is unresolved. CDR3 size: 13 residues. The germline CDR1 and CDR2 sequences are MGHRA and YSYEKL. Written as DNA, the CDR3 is TGCGCCAGCAGCCCCCCAATAGAGCTCCACCCGATTTTT. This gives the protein CASSPPIELHPIF.

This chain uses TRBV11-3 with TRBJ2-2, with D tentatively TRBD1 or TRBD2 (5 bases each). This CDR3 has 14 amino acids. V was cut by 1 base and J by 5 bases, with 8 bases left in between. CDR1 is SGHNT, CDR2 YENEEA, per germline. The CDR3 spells CASSLVGGTGELFF. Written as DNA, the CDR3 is TGTGCCAGCAGCTTAGTTGGGGGAACCGGGGAGCTGTTTTTT.

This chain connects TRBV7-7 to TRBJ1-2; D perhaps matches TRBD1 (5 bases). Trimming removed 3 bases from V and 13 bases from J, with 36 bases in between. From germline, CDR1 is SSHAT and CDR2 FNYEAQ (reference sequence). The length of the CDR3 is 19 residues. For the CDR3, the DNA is TGTGCCAGCAGCTTTCCGTTACCGCTCCCGGGACCTGATGATGTCTCGGGCACCTTC. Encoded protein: CASSFPLPLPGPDDVSGTF.

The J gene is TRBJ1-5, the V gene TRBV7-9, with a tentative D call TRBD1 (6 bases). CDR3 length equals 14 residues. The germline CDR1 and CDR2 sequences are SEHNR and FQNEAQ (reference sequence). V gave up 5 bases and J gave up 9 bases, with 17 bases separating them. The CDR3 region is CASSPQQGLGPQHF. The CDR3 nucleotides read TGTGCCAGCAGCCCGCAACAGGGCCTGGGGCCCCAGCATTTT.